A selection of T cell receptor beta chains follows, all from one sample in a study of T-cell reconstitution after alpha-beta-depleted transplantation in children. TCRdb re-called the PCR reads through MiXCR, storing one row per CDR3 protein. The table shows about 110,000 distinct CDR3 sequences, with roughly 6.1% occurring only once. The sample was PBMCs, mostly from graft donor cells, taken 360 days after TCRalphabeta/CD19-depleted stem cell transplant. All receptors come from a male patient between 2 and 15 years old who had a stem cell transplant for acute lymphoblastic leukemia, so the T cells may come from the graft donor. The CDR3 runs from the conserved cysteine through the conserved F or W. A D gene is named only where the DNA matches it firmly. Part of the rows lack a size; the others show once, few, many or a class for expanded clones.

d_call	v_call	j_call	clone_size	cdr3_aa	cdr3_nt
-	TRBV4-3	TRBJ2-3	many	CASSPTSGRADTQYF	TGCGCCAGCAGCCCAACATCAGGGCGCGCAGATACGCAGTATTTT
-	TRBV27	TRBJ1-1	few	CASIGVAEAFF	TGTGCCAGCATCGGGGTCGCTGAAGCTTTCTTT
TRBD2	TRBV20-1	TRBJ2-3	many	CSALRLAIITDTQYF	TGCAGTGCTCTGAGACTAGCGATCATCACAGATACGCAGTATTTT
TRBD1	TRBV15	TRBJ2-7	few	CATSRVTGGGGYEQYF	TGTGCCACCAGCAGAGTTACAGGGGGAGGAGGCTACGAGCAGTACTTC
-	TRBV6-4	TRBJ2-5	-	CASSDPPRDLKAETQYF	TGTGCCAGCAGTGACCCCCCTCGGGATCTCAAGGCAGAGACCCAGTACTTC
TRBD1	TRBV28	TRBJ2-5	many	CASSSGQAGETQYF	TGTGCCAGCAGTTCTGGACAGGCGGGAGAGACCCAGTACTTC
TRBD2	TRBV20-1	TRBJ2-1	many	CSARDTRGASYNEQFF	TGCAGTGCTAGAGATACGCGGGGGGCCTCCTACAATGAGCAGTTCTTC
-	TRBV7-2	TRBJ2-2	-	CASSLRQKTGRQLGTGGLFF	TGTGCCAGCAGCTTACGCCAAAAGACAGGGAGACAACTAGGCACCGGGGGGCTGTTTTTT
-	TRBV28	TRBJ2-3	-	CALWKGPTDTQYF	TGTGCCCTCTGGAAGGGCCCCACAGATACGCAGTATTTT
TRBD1	TRBV4-3	TRBJ1-5	many	CASSQGGTGDYSNQPQHF	TGCGCCAGCAGCCAGGGGGGGACAGGGGATTATAGCAATCAGCCCCAGCATTTT
-	TRBV5-1	TRBJ2-5	many	CASSSPIWELRQETQYF	TGCGCCAGCAGCTCGCCAATATGGGAGTTAAGGCAAGAGACCCAGTACTTC
TRBD1	TRBV6-1	TRBJ2-5	-	CASSLGTGKGQETQYF	TGTGCCAGCAGCCTAGGGACAGGGAAGGGCCAAGAGACCCAGTACTTC
-	TRBV28	TRBJ2-7	many	CASSLRPTEQYF	TGTGCCAGCAGTTTACGCCCTACCGAGCAGTACTTC
-	TRBV28	TRBJ2-4	-	CASSFPLTGASNIQYF	TGTGCCAGCAGTTTCCCCCTTACGGGGGCGAGCAACATTCAGTACTTC
TRBD1	TRBV28	TRBJ1-1	many	CASRPHGDRENTEAFF	TGTGCCAGCAGGCCCCACGGGGACAGGGAGAACACTGAAGCTTTCTTT
-	TRBV27	TRBJ2-7	many	CASSSSGRGYEQYF	TGTGCCAGCAGCAGTAGCGGACGAGGCTACGAGCAGTACTTC
-	TRBV27	TRBJ1-5	many	CASRVTPSNQPQHF	TGTGCCAGCCGGGTTACCCCTAGCAATCAGCCCCAGCATTTT
-	TRBV11-2	TRBJ2-1	many	CASSPHSRDLAIYNEQFF	TGTGCCAGCAGCCCACACTCGCGGGACCTAGCGATATACAATGAGCAGTTCTTC
-	TRBV20-1	TRBJ2-7	many	CSASKDPHLLGYYEQYF	TGCAGTGCTAGCAAAGACCCCCACTTATTAGGTTACTACGAGCAGTACTTC
-	TRBV6-2/TRBV6-3	TRBJ2-7	few	CASSSLRDVIYEQYF	TGTGCCAGCAGCTCCCTCCGGGATGTTATCTACGAGCAGTACTTC
-	TRBV20-1	TRBJ1-1	many	CSARVRIMNTEAFF	TGCAGTGCTAGAGTGAGAATCATGAACACTGAAGCTTTCTTT
TRBD1	TRBV4-1	TRBJ2-2	-	CASSQGPGGTGDLFF	TGCGCCAGCAGCCAAGGGCCAGGGGGAACCGGGGACCTGTTTTTT
-	TRBV6-5	TRBJ1-3	few	CASKQASSGNTIYF	TGTGCCAGTAAACAAGCCAGCTCTGGAAACACCATATATTTT
-	TRBV28	TRBJ2-5	many	CASSLSSVETQYF	TGTGCCAGCAGTTTATCCTCCGTGGAGACCCAGTACTTC
-	TRBV4-3	TRBJ2-3	many	CASSPGVASDTQYF	TGCGCCAGCAGTCCTGGGGTTGCTTCAGATACGCAGTATTTT
-	TRBV27	TRBJ1-2	-	CASSSGRDLRGYTF	TGTGCCAGCAGTTCAGGCAGGGATCTGAGGGGCTACACCTTC
-	TRBV2	TRBJ2-2	-	CTCSLSPLWRGNTGELFF	TGTACCTGCAGTTTATCCCCCTTGTGGAGGGGCAACACCGGGGAGCTGTTTTTT
-	TRBV6-5	TRBJ2-7	-	CASGQASSYEQYF	TGTGCCAGCGGTCAGGCAAGCTCCTACGAGCAGTACTTC
-	TRBV6-1	TRBJ1-3	many	CASSTSYVSPGNTIYF	TGTGCCAGCAGTACCTCCTACGTCAGCCCTGGGAACACCATATATTTT